Below, one TCR beta chain is given with its context. Its matching antigen is unknown. V lost 8 bases and J lost 1, with 6 bases in between. There are 12 residues in the CDR3. Per the germline V gene, CDR1 is MNHNS and CDR2 is SASEGT. MiXCR, run by TCRdb on the reads, gives a single entry per CDR3 protein. The sample has roughly 920,000 distinct CDR3 sequences, approximately 30% seen once; the top ten hold under 15%. The data were obtained in a study of T cell repertoires in cytomegalovirus infection. As for the study in general: Through public TCR beta signatures, both CMV infection and matching HLA type were indicated.

The source material was cultured CD8+ T cells from PBMCs, sampled from culture after CMV antigen stimulation. The genes are TRBV6-1 and TRBJ2-1, with D uncertain. The clonotype originates from a human donor in good health (CMV status not recorded). Some clones in this sample may be carry-over from other donors' samples. The CDR3 protein is CASLFSYNEQFF. The CDR3 nucleotides are TGTGCCAGCCTATTTTCCTACAATGAGCAGTTCTTC.